The 28 T cell receptor beta chains below were found in one sample sequenced in a study of T cells in Graves' hyperthyroidism and ophthalmopathy. There were TCR beta CDR3 regions amplified from RNA transcripts. HTBI primers drove first-round RT-PCR of the TCR CDR3. TCRdb ran MiXCR on the multiplex PCR reads and lists one entry per CDR3 protein. The profile shows a few hundred thousand distinct CDR3 sequences, 15% to 18% of them singletons. The sample taken for sequencing was blood. These TCRs come from a woman under 30 with Graves' hyperthyroidism that later progressed to Graves' ophthalmopathy.

The chain joins TRBV20-1 to TRBJ2-7; D gene ambiguous. Germline V gene lookup returns CDR1 DFQATT and CDR2 SNEGSKA (reference sequence). CDR3 length: 15 amino acids. Trimming shortened V by 1 base and J by 0 bases, and 13 bases separated the two germline ends. Here the CDR3 DNA reads TGCAGTGCTAGAGCCCGTAATGGCTACTCCTACGAGCAGTACTTC. It translates to CSARARNGYSYEQYF.

This clonotype has only a few counts. The chain links TRBV10-2 to TRBJ1-5; the D is unclear. Germline-derived CDR1 and CDR2 are WSHSY and SAAADI. The CDR3 runs 13 residues. Trimming removed 4 bases from V and 3 bases from J, with 7 bases in between. The DNA for the CDR3 is TGCGCCAGCAGTGCCCAAGACAATCAGCCCCAGCATTTT. As protein: CASSAQDNQPQHF.

The V gene is TRBV7-2, the J gene TRBJ2-3; 9 nucleotides align to TRBD1. The CDR3 extends over 16 amino acids. Germline V gene sequence: CDR1 SGHTA, CDR2 FQGNSA. Trimming took 5 bases from V and 7 from J; bases not matched to a gene: 13. The CDR3 DNA reads as TGTGCCAGCAGCACCCGGCGGGGACAGGGTCTGCATACGCAGTATTTT. Its protein product is CASSTRRGQGLHTQYF.

This clonotype showed up many times. This rearrangement joins TRBV20-1 to TRBJ2-1; D may be TRBD1 (6 bases). Deletions cut 0 bases from V and 4 bases from J, with 10 bases between. CDR3 length: 14 amino acids. The V gene's germline CDR1 is DFQATT and CDR2 SNEGSKA (reference sequence). CDR3 in DNA: TGCAGTGCTAGAGATGGGGACACTTACAATGAGCAGTTCTTC. It codes for CSARDGDTYNEQFF.

The rearrangement uses TRBV13 and TRBJ2-3; 16 bases fit TRBD2. V lost 1 base and J lost 2; bases outside the gene matches: 3. Germline loops: CDR1 PRHDT, CDR2 FYEKMQ (reference sequence). This CDR3 has 18 residues. The CDR3 loop is CASSLEGTSGRVTDTQYF. In DNA form, the CDR3 reads TGTGCCAGCAGCTTAGAAGGGACTAGCGGGAGGGTCACAGATACGCAGTATTTT.

This clonotype was detected many times. The V gene is TRBV12-3 or TRBV12-4, the J gene TRBJ2-7; unclear D gene. The CDR3 has 13 residues. The ends were cut back, 2 bases at V and 1 base at J, with 6 bases in the middle. Here the CDR3 reads CASSLPRSYEQYF. CDR3 nucleotide sequence: TGTGCCAGCAGTTTACCCCGATCCTACGAGCAGTACTTC.

This clonotype has at least ten counts. The chain is built from TRBV7-9 and TRBJ2-7; weak D call: TRBD1 (7 bases). Germline V gene sequence: CDR1 SEHNR, CDR2 FQNEAQ (reference sequence). CDR3 length: 14 residues. The V end was cut by 5 bases, the J end by 3 bases, with 14 bases between. The CDR3 here is CASSQRQGGYEQYF. The CDR3 bases are TGTGCCAGCAGCCAGCGACAGGGAGGCTACGAGCAGTACTTC.

The table lists this clonotype with a few counts. The chain recombines TRBV7-2 with TRBJ1-1; D gene uncertain. The V gene lost 1 base and the J gene lost 0 bases, with 6 bases spanning the gap. Looked up from germline, CDR1 is SGHTA and CDR2 is FQGNSA. The CDR3 is 14 residues long. The CDR3 DNA is TGTGCCAGCAGCTTAGATTCGATGAACACTGAAGCTTTCTTT. This gives the protein CASSLDSMNTEAFF.

Ten or more counts support this clonotype. Its ends do not fully match the called genes, so a read error is possible. V is TRBV3-1 and J is TRBJ2-1; TRBD2 matches at 12 bases. Germline lookup yields CDR1 LGHDT and CDR2 YNNKEL (reference sequence). The CDR3 loop spans 17 amino acids. For the CDR3, the DNA is TGTGCCAGCAGTCAAGCCCTAGCGGGAGGGCCAGTGGATGAGCAGTTCTTC. This translates into CASSQALAGGPVDEQFF.

This clonotype was observed at least ten times. The CDR3 sequence is CSASGGKETQYF. In DNA, the CDR3 is TGCAGTGCTAGCGGGGGAAAAGAGACCCAGTACTTC. The chain combines TRBV20-1 with TRBJ2-5; D might be TRBD2 (6 bases). The V and J ends lost 3 bases and 3 bases respectively, with 8 bases between them. The germline V gene has CDR1 DFQATT and CDR2 SNEGSKA (reference sequence). The CDR3 is made up of 12 amino acids.

This clonotype was seen a few times. Written as DNA, the CDR3 is TGCGCCAGCAGCCAAGTCCTCGGGGTCAGGAACTCCTACGAGCAGTACTTC. This gives the protein CASSQVLGVRNSYEQYF. This chain links TRBV4-1 with TRBJ2-7, with D possibly matching TRBD2 (5 bases). The CDR3 consists of 17 residues. V shed 1 base and J shed 0 bases, with 16 bases lying between them. Germline assignment: CDR1 MGHRA and CDR2 YSYEKL.

This clonotype was counted at least ten times. The chain joins TRBV18 to TRBJ2-5; unclear D gene. Per the germline V gene, CDR1 is KGHSH and CDR2 is LQKENI. The CDR3 runs to 14 residues. V was clipped by 2 bases and J by 7 bases, with 14 bases between them. The chain's CDR3 is CASSPGQAPGTQYF. The CDR3 DNA reads TGTGCCAGCTCACCAGGGCAGGCCCCTGGGACCCAGTACTTC.

In its sample, this clonotype was seen a few times. The chain couples TRBV5-1 to TRBJ2-7; a weak D match, TRBD1 (6 bases). The CDR3 length is 14 residues. Trimming took off 0 bases at V and 3 bases at J, with 10 bases between the two ends. Germline CDR1 reads SGHRS; CDR2 reads YFSETQ. The CDR3 region is CASSLAGVYYEQYF. CDR3 DNA: TGCGCCAGCAGCTTGGCAGGGGTTTACTACGAGCAGTACTTC.

The CDR3 sequence: CASSLDGAGGELFF. The CDR3 nucleotides are TGCGCCAGCAGCTTGGACGGGGCAGGCGGGGAGCTGTTTTTT. This chain uses TRBV5-1 with TRBJ2-2; D may correspond to TRBD1 or TRBD2 (5 bases each). The ends were cut back, 0 bases at V and 7 bases at J, with 10 bases in the middle. Germline V lookup: CDR1 SGHRS, CDR2 YFSETQ. The length of the CDR3 is 14 residues.

This clonotype was seen ten or more times. The chain carries TRBV7-2 and TRBJ2-1, with TRBD2 matching over 8 bases. CDR1 and CDR2 (germline): SGHTA, FQGNSA. V lost 1 base to trimming and J lost 5 bases; unmatched junction nucleotides: 4. This CDR3 is 15 amino acids long. The DNA for the CDR3 is TGTGCCAGCAGCTTAGATGGTAGCGGGAACAATGAGCAGTTCTTC. It yields the protein CASSLDGSGNNEQFF.

This clonotype has ten or more counts. V is TRBV28 and J is TRBJ2-3; D could derive from TRBD1 or TRBD2 (6 bases each). Trimming took 1 base from V and 2 from J, leaving 13 bases between them. In germline, CDR1 is MDHEN, CDR2 SYDVKM. This CDR3 spans 16 amino acids. The CDR3 is CASSLLGGSNTDTQYF. The CDR3 DNA is TGTGCCAGCAGTTTATTAGGGGGGTCTAACACAGATACGCAGTATTTT.

On this clonotype itself: One end of the junction fails to match germline, which may point to a read error. This chain connects TRBV20-1 to TRBJ2-3, with 9 bases lining up with TRBD2. CDR1 DFQATT and CDR2 SNEGSKA come from the germline V gene (reference sequence). This CDR3 is 19 amino acids long. The CDR3 region has the DNA TGCAGTGCTAAAACTTGGGGGCCTAGCGGGAAAGCCATCACAGATATGCAGTATTTT. Translation: CSAKTWGPSGKAITDMQYF.

The chain has TRBV7-9 and TRBJ1-1, with D perhaps matching TRBD1 (6 bases). Between the trimmed V and J ends, which lost 1 base and 3 bases, there was a span of 21 bases. From germline, CDR1 is SEHNR and CDR2 FQNEAQ (reference sequence). The CDR3 is made up of 18 amino acids. The CDR3 is CASSLGGGGAPWDTEAFF. CDR3 nucleotide sequence: TGTGCCAGCAGCTTAGGGGGCGGGGGCGCGCCGTGGGACACTGAAGCTTTCTTT.

The table lists this clonotype with many counts. J is TRBJ2-6 and V is TRBV10-3, with D possibly being TRBD1 (6 bases). CDR1 ENHRY and CDR2 SYGVKD come from the germline V gene. Trimming removed 1 base at V and 0 bases at J, with 10 bases between. The CDR3 totals 17 residues. CDR3 DNA sequence: TGTGCCATCAGTGAGTTCCTACAGGGCTCTGGGGCCAACGTCCTGACTTTC. This codes for CAISEFLQGSGANVLTF.

The chain combines TRBV2 with TRBJ2-1; 10 bases match TRBD2. Germline values: CDR1 SNHLY, CDR2 FYNNEI. V lost 3 bases to trimming and J lost 4 bases; unmatched junction nucleotides: 30. The CDR3 extends over 24 amino acids. The CDR3 loop reads CASSDPRGPPGQPGLAERYNEQFF. The CDR3, as DNA: TGTGCCAGCAGTGACCCCCGAGGACCTCCCGGTCAGCCCGGACTAGCGGAAAGATACAATGAGCAGTTCTTC.

This clonotype was detected many times. The rearrangement links TRBV3-1 to TRBJ2-7; the match to TRBD2 covers 8 bases. The J segment lost 2 bases and the V segment lost 1 base, leaving 13 bases of the junction unmatched. The CDR3 covers 18 residues. Germline values: CDR1 LGHDT, CDR2 YNNKEL (reference sequence). The CDR3 DNA reads TGTGCCAGCAGCCAAGGTAGCATGCCGGGACTAGGCGCCTACGAGCAGTACTTC. Its translation is CASSQGSMPGLGAYEQYF.

A word on this clonotype: A much larger clonotype is one base distant, so this may be a read error. The V gene is TRBV6-1, the J gene TRBJ1-4; weak D call: TRBD1 (5 bases). This CDR3 contains 16 residues. The germline CDR1 and CDR2 sequences are MNHNS and SASEGT. V lost 3 bases and J 6 bases, leaving 17 bases between the germline ends. CDR3 amino acids: CASSDGAASGDEKLFF. The DNA for the CDR3 is TGTGCCAGCAGTGACGGGGCGGCGAGCGGGGATGAAAAACTGTTTTTT.

This clonotype was seen repeatedly, ten times or more. This chain uses TRBV2 with TRBJ1-1; 11 nucleotides line up with TRBD1. The CDR3 covers 16 residues. Germline V gene lookup returns CDR1 SNHLY and CDR2 FYNNEI. The ends lost 6 bases at V and 6 bases at J; junction bases unmatched: 12. Here the CDR3 reads CASSAGQGTGGSEAFF. CDR3 bases: TGTGCCAGCAGCGCCGGACAGGGGACAGGGGGTTCTGAAGCTTTCTTT.

This clonotype has at least ten counts. The chain has TRBV2 and TRBJ2-5, with 7 bases matching TRBD1. The germline gives CDR1 SNHLY, CDR2 FYNNEI. With V trimmed by 2 bases and J by 2 bases, 2 bases remained unmatched. The CDR3 consists of 14 residues. DNA of the CDR3: TGTGCCAGCAGTGAAATGACAGGGCAAGAGACCCAGTACTTC. This gives the protein CASSEMTGQETQYF.

This clonotype was found many times. The chain recombines TRBV7-2 with TRBJ2-7, with 9 bases that match TRBD2. The CDR3 runs 16 residues. CDR1 and CDR2 (germline): SGHTA, FQGNSA. The V and J ends lost 1 base and 1 base, in that order; junction bases with no gene match: 5. CDR3 nucleotides: TGTGCCAGCAGCTTAGGCGGGGGGGCATGGTCCTACGAGCAGTACTTC. Translating gives CASSLGGGAWSYEQYF.

This clonotype came up many times. The gene calls are TRBV24-1 and TRBJ1-1; no clear D. Trimming shortened V by 6 bases and J by 1 base, and 14 bases separated the two germline ends. In germline, CDR1 is KGHDR, CDR2 SFDVKD. This CDR3 comprises 15 residues. As DNA, the CDR3 is TGTGCCACCAGTTCCGAAAAGATACAGAACACTGAAGCTTTCTTT. It encodes CATSSEKIQNTEAFF.

This clonotype appeared many times. The J gene is TRBJ2-7, the V gene TRBV3-1; TRBD2 aligns across 14 bases. The CDR3 extends over 17 amino acids. V lost 4 bases and J lost 3; bases outside the gene matches: 8. CDR1 and CDR2 from the germline V gene are LGHDT and YNNKEL (reference sequence). The CDR3 DNA sequence: TGTGCCAGCAGCCCAACCGGGACTAGCGGGGGACACTACGAGCAGTACTTC. This gives the protein CASSPTGTSGGHYEQYF.

This clonotype was counted ten times or more. The chain couples TRBV6-2 or TRBV6-3 to TRBJ2-1; D tentatively fits TRBD1 or TRBD2 (5 bases each). The length of the CDR3 is 16 residues. Germline CDR1 MNHEY, CDR2 SVGEGT. Trimming removed 6 bases from V and 0 bases from J, with 15 bases in between. CDR3 nucleotide sequence: TGTGCCAGCAGCTCGACCGGGACCTCCTCCTACAATGAGCAGTTCTTC. This sequence encodes CASSSTGTSSYNEQFF.